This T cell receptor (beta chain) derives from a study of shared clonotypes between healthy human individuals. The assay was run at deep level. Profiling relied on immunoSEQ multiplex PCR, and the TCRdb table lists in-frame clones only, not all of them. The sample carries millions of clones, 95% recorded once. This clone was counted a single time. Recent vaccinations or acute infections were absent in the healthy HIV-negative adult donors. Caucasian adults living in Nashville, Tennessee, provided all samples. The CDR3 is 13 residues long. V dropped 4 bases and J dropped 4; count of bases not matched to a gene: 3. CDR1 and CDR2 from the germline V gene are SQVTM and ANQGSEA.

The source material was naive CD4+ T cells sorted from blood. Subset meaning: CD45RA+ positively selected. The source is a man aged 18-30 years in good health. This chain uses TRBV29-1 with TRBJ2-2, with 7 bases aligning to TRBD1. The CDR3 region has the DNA TGCAGCGTTGGTGGGGACAGCACCGGGGAGCTGTTTTTT. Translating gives CSVGGDSTGELFF.